The 13 T cell receptor beta chains below all came from one sample that was sequenced in a study of CD8 T cells in Susac syndrome. After extraction with the RNeasy kit, about 0.45 to 1 ug of the RNA was reverse transcribed using random hexamers. Via MiXCR, TCRdb re-called the immunoSEQ multiplex PCR reads, giving one row per CDR3 protein. Among 200,000 or so distinct CDR3 sequences listed, about 95% were seen once. The specimen was CD4+ T cells from PBMCs. Receptor source: a human donor with multiple sclerosis.

V and J are TRBV27 and TRBJ2-3; 7 bases align to TRBD2. The length of the CDR3 is 17 residues. CDR1 MNHEY and CDR2 SMNVEV come from the germline V gene (reference sequence). J lost 4 bases, V lost 4 bases, and 14 bases had no gene match. The CDR3 DNA follows: TGTGCCAGCAGTTCCCCCCGCGTAGCGGGCTGGGCAGATACGCAGTATTTT. Its protein is CASSSPRVAGWADTQYF.

This rearrangement joins TRBV30 to TRBJ2-2; D call uncertain. Trimming removed 4 bases from V and 8 bases from J, with 8 bases in between. Germline assignment: CDR1 GTSNPN and CDR2 SVGIG (reference sequence). This CDR3 spans 11 amino acids. In DNA form, the CDR3 reads TGTGCCTGGACCGCCCAAGGGGAGCTGTTTTTT. This gives the protein CAWTAQGELFF.

The rearrangement joins TRBV20-1 to TRBJ2-3; TRBD1 or TRBD2 may be the D gene (6 bases each). CDR3 size: 12 residues. Trimming removed 8 bases from V and 4 bases from J, with 13 bases in between. Germline loops: CDR1 DFQATT, CDR2 SNEGSKA (reference sequence). The CDR3 here is CSSQEGADTQYF. CDR3 DNA sequence: TGCAGTAGCCAGGAGGGGGCAGATACGCAGTATTTT.

J is TRBJ1-1 and V is TRBV7-3; unclear D gene. Trimming removed 4 bases at V and 0 bases at J, with 12 bases between. Germline CDR1 reads SGHTA; CDR2 reads FQGTGA. The CDR3 is 15 amino acids. CDR3 coding DNA: TGTGCCAGCAGCTCCCAAGCCGGACTGAACACTGAAGCTTTCTTT. Translated: CASSSQAGLNTEAFF. Looking up the rest from reference TRBV7-3 and TRBJ1-1 gives the full variable domain: GAGVSQTPSNKVTEKGKYVELRCDPISGHTALYWYRQSLGQGPEFLIYFQGTGAADDSGLPNDRFFAVRPEGSVSTLKIQRTERGDSAVYLCASSSQAGLNTEAFFGQGTRLTVV.

The chain employs TRBV11-3 and TRBJ2-7, with D possibly called TRBD1 or TRBD2 (5 bases each). This CDR3 has 14 residues. CDR1 is SGHNT, CDR2 YENEEA, per germline. V was pared by 5 bases and J by 2 bases, with 13 bases between. CDR3 nucleotides: TGTGCCAGCAGCGCCCGGGACGGCCCCTACGAGCAGTACTTC. Amino acid sequence: CASSARDGPYEQYF.

The CDR3 spells CASSVQGSGYTF. DNA of the CDR3: TGTGCCAGCAGCGTTCAGGGAAGTGGCTACACCTTC. The chain recombines TRBV9 with TRBJ1-2, with D possibly matching TRBD1 (5 bases). Germline V lookup: CDR1 SGDLS, CDR2 YYNGEE. The CDR3 contains 12 residues. V was clipped by 2 bases and J by 7 bases, with 9 bases between them.

The chain links TRBV7-3 to TRBJ2-2; TRBD1 is a possible D gene (6 bases). The CDR3 runs to 14 residues. From germline, CDR1 is SGHTA and CDR2 FQGTGA. Trimming stripped 4 bases from V and 6 bases from J, with 12 bases between. CDR3 nucleotides: TGTGCCAGCAGCTCCCTGACAGGCTCCGGGGAGCTGTTTTTT. It is translated as CASSSLTGSGELFF.

This chain connects TRBV2 to TRBJ2-7; 7 bases fit TRBD1. V was clipped by 5 bases and J by 3 bases; unmatched bases: 7. The length of the CDR3 is 14 residues. Germline V gene data show CDR1 as SNHLY and CDR2 as FYNNEI. This chain's CDR3 is CASSKDRAYYEQYF. The CDR3 nucleotides read TGTGCCAGCAGTAAAGACAGGGCCTACTACGAGCAGTACTTC.

J is TRBJ2-5 and V is TRBV27, with 7 bases matching TRBD2. This CDR3 has 13 amino acids. The germline V gene encodes CDR1 MNHEY and CDR2 SMNVEV (reference sequence). Trimming cost V 8 bases and J 7 bases; bases outside gene matches: 10. The CDR3 spells CASSPDWGGTQYF. The CDR3 nucleotides read TGTGCCAGCTCCCCGGACTGGGGGGGGACCCAGTACTTC.

The J gene is TRBJ1-2, the V gene TRBV23-1, with D perhaps matching TRBD1 (5 bases). TRBV23-1 falls under the ORF class, with uncertain function. V lost 5 bases to trimming and J lost 5 bases, with 24 bases between them. CDR3 length: 17 amino acids. The CDR3: CASSNGGDAGELYGYTF. In nucleotides, the CDR3 is TGCGCCAGCAGTAACGGGGGGGACGCAGGAGAGCTGTATGGCTACACCTTC.

The V and J genes are TRBV2 and TRBJ2-5; the D is unclear. The CDR3 has 14 residues. V was trimmed by 2 bases and J by 1 base, leaving 8 bases between them. Germline V lookup: CDR1 SNHLY, CDR2 FYNNEI. The CDR3 spells CASSELLPQETQYF. CDR3 nucleotides: TGTGCCAGCAGTGAACTACTACCCCAAGAGACCCAGTACTTC. The full variable domain, with the rest looked up from reference TRBV2 and TRBJ2-5, is EPEVTQTPSHQVTQMGQEVILRCVPISNHLYFYWYRQILGQKVEFLVSFYNNEISEKSEIFDDQFSVERPDGSNFTLKIRSTKLEDSAMYFCASSELLPQETQYFGPGTRLLVL.

This chain connects TRBV29-1 to TRBJ2-7; a possible D gene is TRBD2 (6 bases). V shed 4 bases and J shed 7 bases, with 11 bases lying between them. The germline V gene encodes CDR1 SQVTM and CDR2 ANQGSEA. CDR3 length equals 11 residues. CDR3 amino acids: CSVASGWEQYF. The CDR3 DNA reads TGCAGCGTTGCCAGCGGGTGGGAGCAGTACTTC.

The gene calls are TRBV30 and TRBJ2-2; the D call may be TRBD1 or TRBD2 (5 bases each). The germline V gene has CDR1 GTSNPN and CDR2 SVGIG (reference sequence). V lost 6 bases, J lost 0 bases, and 11 bases lay in between. This CDR3 spans 14 amino acids. CDR3 coding DNA: TGTGCCTGCGGCCCGGGACCGAACACCGGGGAGCTGTTTTTT. Translated, it gives CACGPGPNTGELFF. The variable domain in full, with the rest retrieved from reference TRBV30 and TRBJ2-2, is SQTIHQWPATLVQPVGSPLSLECTVEGTSNPNLYWYRQAAGRGLQLLFYSVGIGQISSEVPQNLSASRPQDRQFILSSKKLLLSDSGFYLCACGPGPNTGELFFGEGSRLTVL.